Given below is one T cell receptor beta chain in context. Profiled with immunoSEQ multiplex PCR; TCRdb holds only in-frame clones, not every one. The data show 90,000 to 100,000 clones, over 70% seen once. This sample was taken from a study of blood T cell repertoires in COVID-19. V lost 3 bases and J lost 3; bases outside the gene matches: 6. Germline V lookup: CDR1 SGHNT, CDR2 YENEEA. This CDR3 region has 16 residues. The sequencing input was peripheral blood. The origin of this receptor is a man in his 60s with acute or convalescent COVID-19. The chain combines TRBV11-3 with TRBJ2-1, with 9 bases matching TRBD1. The chain's CDR3 is CASSFGGQGNYNEQFF. The CDR3 nucleotides read TGTGCCAGCAGCTTTGGGGGACAGGGAAACTACAATGAGCAGTTCTTC.